Listed here is a single T cell receptor (beta chain). The entry originates in a study of blood T cell repertoires in COVID-19. The CDR3 loop spans 19 amino acids. Losses at the gene ends were 4 bases for V and 4 bases for J; bases not matched to a gene: 14. The V gene's germline CDR1 is SGDLS and CDR2 YYNGEE. Sequencing was performed with immunoSEQ multiplex PCR; in TCRdb, only in-frame clones are kept and a portion is missing. The table shows tens of thousands of clones, with under 90% occurring only once. The clonotype was recovered from a human donor in a cohort sampled during active COVID-19. The source material was peripheral blood. The V gene is TRBV9, the J gene TRBJ2-3; TRBD2 aligns across 14 bases. The chain's CDR3 is CASSPTKMGLAGAPDTQYF. The CDR3 nucleotides read TGTGCCAGCAGCCCAACCAAGATGGGACTAGCGGGGGCCCCAGATACGCAGTATTTT.